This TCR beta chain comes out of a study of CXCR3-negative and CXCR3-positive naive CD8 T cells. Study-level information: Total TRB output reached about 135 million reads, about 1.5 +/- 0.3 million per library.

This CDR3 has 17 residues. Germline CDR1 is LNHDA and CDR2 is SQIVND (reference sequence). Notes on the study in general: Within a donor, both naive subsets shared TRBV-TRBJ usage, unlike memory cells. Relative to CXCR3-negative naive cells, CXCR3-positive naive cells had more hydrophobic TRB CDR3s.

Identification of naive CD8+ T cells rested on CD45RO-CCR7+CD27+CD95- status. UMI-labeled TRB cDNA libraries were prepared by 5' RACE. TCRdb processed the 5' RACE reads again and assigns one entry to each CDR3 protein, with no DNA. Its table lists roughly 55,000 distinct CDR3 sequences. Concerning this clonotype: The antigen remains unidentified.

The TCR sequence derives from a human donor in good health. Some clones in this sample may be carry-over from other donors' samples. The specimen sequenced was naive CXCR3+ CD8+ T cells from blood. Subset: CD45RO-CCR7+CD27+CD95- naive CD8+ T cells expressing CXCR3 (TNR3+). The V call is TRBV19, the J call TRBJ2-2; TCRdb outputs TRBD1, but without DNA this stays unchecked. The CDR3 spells CASSILDRLANTGELFF. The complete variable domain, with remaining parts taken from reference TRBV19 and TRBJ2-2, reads DGGITQSPKYLFRKEGQNVTLSCEQNLNHDAMYWYRQDPGQGLRLIYYSQIVNDFQKGDIAEGYSVSREKKESFPLTVTSAQKNPTAFYLCASSILDRLANTGELFFGEGSRLTVL.